Given below is one T cell receptor (beta chain) in context. This sample is part of a study of low-dose radiotherapy and immunotherapy resistance in tumors. In the study overall: Over 26 weeks, cohort 2 got 1 Gy every two weeks, reaching 13 Gy. Administration of intravenous cyclophosphamide at 200 mg/m2 took place every two weeks, one day before radiation and immunotherapy. Aspirin 300 mg, taken orally and daily, was given to patients for four cycles from cycle 1 day 1.

The V gene lost 3 bases and the J gene lost 10 bases, with 10 bases spanning the gap. This CDR3 spans 13 amino acids. Germline lookup yields CDR1 MNHNS and CDR2 SASEGT. TCR amplification used about 18 PCR cycles, a constant-region primer and a V-primer adapter. MiXCR, applied by TCRdb to the reads, yields one record per CDR3 protein. The sample shows 40,000 to 65,000 distinct CDR3 sequences, approximately 31% of them seen only once. Time point defined: after trial treatment. Treatment denoted: LDRT plus nivolumab, ipilimumab, low-dose cyclophosphamide and aspirin (RACIN trial). The source of this sequence is a male donor with rectosigmoid adenocarcinoma. This material consisted of PBMCs, taken after low-dose radiotherapy plus immunotherapy. J is TRBJ1-6 and V is TRBV6-1; D is unresolved. CDR3 bases: TGTGCCAGCAGTGAGCTCAGTTCCTCACCCCTCCACTTT. This codes for CASSELSSSPLHF.